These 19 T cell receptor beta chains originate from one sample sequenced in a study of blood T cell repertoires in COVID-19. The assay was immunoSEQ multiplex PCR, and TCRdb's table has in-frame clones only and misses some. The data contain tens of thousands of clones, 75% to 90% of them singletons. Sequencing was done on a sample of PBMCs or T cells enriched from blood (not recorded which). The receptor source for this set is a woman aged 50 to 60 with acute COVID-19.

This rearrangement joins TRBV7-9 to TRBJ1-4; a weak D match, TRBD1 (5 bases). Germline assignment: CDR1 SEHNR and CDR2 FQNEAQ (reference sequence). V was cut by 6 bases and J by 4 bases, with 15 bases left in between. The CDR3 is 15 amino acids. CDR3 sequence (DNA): TGTGCCAGCAGACCAAACCAGGGACTTAATGAAAAACTGTTTTTT. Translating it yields CASRPNQGLNEKLFF.

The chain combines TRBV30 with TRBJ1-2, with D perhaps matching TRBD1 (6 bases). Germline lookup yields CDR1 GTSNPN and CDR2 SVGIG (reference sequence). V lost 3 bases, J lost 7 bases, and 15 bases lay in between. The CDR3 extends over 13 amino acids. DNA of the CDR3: TGTGCCTGGAGAAAACAGGGTAACGGTGGCTACACCTTC. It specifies CAWRKQGNGGYTF.

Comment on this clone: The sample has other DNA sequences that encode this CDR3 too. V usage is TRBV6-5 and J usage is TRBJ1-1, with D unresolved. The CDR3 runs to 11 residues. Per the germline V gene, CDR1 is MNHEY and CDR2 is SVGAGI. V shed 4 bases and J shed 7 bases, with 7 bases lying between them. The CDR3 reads CASSSTREAFF. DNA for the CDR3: TGTGCCAGCAGTTCCACACGTGAAGCTTTCTTT.

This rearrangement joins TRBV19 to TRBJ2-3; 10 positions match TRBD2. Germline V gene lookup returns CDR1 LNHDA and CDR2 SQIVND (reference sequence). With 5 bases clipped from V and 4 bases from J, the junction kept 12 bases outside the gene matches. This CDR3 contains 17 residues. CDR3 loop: CASSPRGSGRTSDTQYF. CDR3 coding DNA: TGTGCCAGTAGTCCCCGGGGTAGCGGGAGGACGTCAGATACGCAGTATTTT.

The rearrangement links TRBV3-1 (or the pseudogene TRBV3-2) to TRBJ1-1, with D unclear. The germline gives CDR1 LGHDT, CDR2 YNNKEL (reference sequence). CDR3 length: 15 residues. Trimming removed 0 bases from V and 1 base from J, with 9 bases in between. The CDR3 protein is CASSQEVTRNTEAFF. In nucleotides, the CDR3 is TGTGCCAGCAGCCAAGAAGTGACACGGAACACTGAAGCTTTCTTT.

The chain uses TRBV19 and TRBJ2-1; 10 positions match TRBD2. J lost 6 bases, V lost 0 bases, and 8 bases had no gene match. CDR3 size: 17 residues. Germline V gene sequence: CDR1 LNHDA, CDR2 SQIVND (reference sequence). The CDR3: CASSIDLGLAGVNEQFF. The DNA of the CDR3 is TGTGCCAGTAGTATAGATCTCGGGCTAGCGGGAGTCAATGAGCAGTTCTTC.

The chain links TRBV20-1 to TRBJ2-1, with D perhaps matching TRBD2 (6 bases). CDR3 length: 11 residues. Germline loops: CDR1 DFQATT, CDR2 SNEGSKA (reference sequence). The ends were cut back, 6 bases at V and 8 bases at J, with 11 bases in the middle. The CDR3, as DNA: TGCAGTGCGTACTGGGGGGATGAGCAGTTCTTC. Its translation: CSAYWGDEQFF.

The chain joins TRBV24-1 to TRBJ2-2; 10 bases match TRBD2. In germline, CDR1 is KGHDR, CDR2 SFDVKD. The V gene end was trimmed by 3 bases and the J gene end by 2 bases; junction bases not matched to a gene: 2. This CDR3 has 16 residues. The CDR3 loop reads CATSDRTSGNTGELFF. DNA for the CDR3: TGTGCCACCAGTGATCGGACTAGCGGAAACACCGGGGAGCTGTTTTTT.

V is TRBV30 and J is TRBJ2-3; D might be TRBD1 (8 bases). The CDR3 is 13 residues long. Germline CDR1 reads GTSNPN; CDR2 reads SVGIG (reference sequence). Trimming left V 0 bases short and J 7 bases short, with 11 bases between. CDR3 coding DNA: TGTGCCTGGAGTGTACAGGGGGGGAATACGCAGTATTTT. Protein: CAWSVQGGNTQYF.

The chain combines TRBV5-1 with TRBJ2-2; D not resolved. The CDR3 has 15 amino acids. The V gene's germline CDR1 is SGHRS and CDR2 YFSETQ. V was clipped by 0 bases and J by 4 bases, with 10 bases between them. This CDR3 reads CASSLASVGTGELFF. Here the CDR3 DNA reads TGCGCCAGCAGCTTGGCGAGCGTTGGCACCGGGGAGCTGTTTTTT.

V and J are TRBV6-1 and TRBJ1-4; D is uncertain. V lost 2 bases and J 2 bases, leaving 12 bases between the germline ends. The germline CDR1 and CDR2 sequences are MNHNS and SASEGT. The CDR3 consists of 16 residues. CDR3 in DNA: TGTGCCAGCAGTGAATTCCCCCGGTCCACTAATGAAAAACTGTTTTTT. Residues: CASSEFPRSTNEKLFF.

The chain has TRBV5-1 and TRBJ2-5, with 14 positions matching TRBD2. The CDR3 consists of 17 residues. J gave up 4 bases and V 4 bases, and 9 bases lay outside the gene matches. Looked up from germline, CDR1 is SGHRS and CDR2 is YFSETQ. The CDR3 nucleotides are TGCGCCAGCAGCCCGGGACTAGCGGGAGTTGTTGGAGAGACCCAGTACTTC. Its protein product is CASSPGLAGVVGETQYF.

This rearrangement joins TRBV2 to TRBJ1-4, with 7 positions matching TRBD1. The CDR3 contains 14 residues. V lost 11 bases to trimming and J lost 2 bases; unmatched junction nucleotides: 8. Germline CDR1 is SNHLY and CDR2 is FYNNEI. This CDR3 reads CAGDRVTTNEKLFF. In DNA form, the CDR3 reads TGTGCCGGAGACAGGGTGACGACTAATGAAAAACTGTTTTTT.

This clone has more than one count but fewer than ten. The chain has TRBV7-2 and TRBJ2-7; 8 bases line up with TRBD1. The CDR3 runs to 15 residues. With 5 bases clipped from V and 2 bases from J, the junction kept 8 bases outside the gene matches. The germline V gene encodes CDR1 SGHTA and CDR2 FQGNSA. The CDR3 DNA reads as TGTGCCAGCAGCGGAGGGACAGGCCCGGCCTACGAGCAGTACTTC. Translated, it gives CASSGGTGPAYEQYF.

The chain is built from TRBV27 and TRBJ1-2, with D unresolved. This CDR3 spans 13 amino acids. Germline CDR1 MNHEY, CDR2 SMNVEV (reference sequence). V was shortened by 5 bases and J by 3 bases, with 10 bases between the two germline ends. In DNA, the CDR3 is TGTGCCAGCAGTGCCGTAGCTGACTATGGCTACACCTTC. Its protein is CASSAVADYGYTF.

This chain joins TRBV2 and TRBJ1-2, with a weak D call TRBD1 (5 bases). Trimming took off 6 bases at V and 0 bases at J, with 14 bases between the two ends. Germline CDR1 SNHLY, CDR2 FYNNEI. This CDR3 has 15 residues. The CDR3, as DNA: TGTGCCAGCAGGCCTCTAGACAGCCCTAACTATGGCTACACCTTC. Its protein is CASRPLDSPNYGYTF.

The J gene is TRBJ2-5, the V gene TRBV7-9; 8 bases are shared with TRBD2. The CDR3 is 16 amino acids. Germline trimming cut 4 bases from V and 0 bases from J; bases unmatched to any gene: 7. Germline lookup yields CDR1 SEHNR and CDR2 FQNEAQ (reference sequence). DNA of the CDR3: TGTGCCAGCAGCTCGGTTAGTAGCGGGAACCAAGAGACCCAGTACTTC. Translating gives CASSSVSSGNQETQYF.

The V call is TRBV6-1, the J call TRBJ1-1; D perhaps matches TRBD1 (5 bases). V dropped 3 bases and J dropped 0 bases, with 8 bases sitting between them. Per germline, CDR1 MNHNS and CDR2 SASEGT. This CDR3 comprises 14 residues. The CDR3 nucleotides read TGTGCCAGCAGTGAGGGGGGGATGAACACTGAAGCTTTCTTT. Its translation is CASSEGGMNTEAFF.

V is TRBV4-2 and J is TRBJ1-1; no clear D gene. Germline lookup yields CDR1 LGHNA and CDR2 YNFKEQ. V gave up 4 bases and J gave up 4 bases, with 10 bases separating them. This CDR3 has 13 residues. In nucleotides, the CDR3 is TGTGCCAGCAGCCGAATAGAAACCACTGAAGCTTTCTTT. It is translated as CASSRIETTEAFF.